What follows are 26 T cell receptor beta chains derived from one specimen sequenced in a study of OX40 agonist ivuxolimab in advanced cancers. TCRdb keeps only in-frame clones here, not all; method: immunoSEQ multiplex PCR. Of roughly 60,000 clones listed, around 89% were seen once; the top ten hold about 13%. Sequences were derived from CD4+ or CD8+ T cells sorted from blood, sampled in a trial of the OX40 agonist ivuxolimab. The receptor set was obtained from an adult with an advanced solid tumor such as melanoma, head and neck, liver or kidney cancer.

The count of this clone is one. The chain recombines TRBV9 with TRBJ2-6; D not resolved. V dropped 3 bases and J dropped 12 bases, with 10 bases sitting between them. CDR3 length: 12 residues. CDR1 SGDLS and CDR2 YYNGEE come from the germline V gene. CDR3 region: CASSARSAVLTF. The DNA for the CDR3 is TGTGCCAGCAGCGCCCGTAGTGCCGTCCTGACTTTC.

The chain uses TRBV30 and TRBJ1-2, with a tentative D call TRBD1 (6 bases). The CDR3 has 13 amino acids. CDR1 is GTSNPN, CDR2 SVGIG, per germline (reference sequence). The V end lost 3 bases, the J end lost 4 bases, and 12 bases lay between the germline ends. The CDR3 reads CAWSETGTYGYTF. In nucleotides, the CDR3 is TGTGCCTGGAGCGAAACAGGGACCTATGGCTACACCTTC.

The chain uses TRBV15 and TRBJ2-2, with TRBD1 as a possible D gene (5 bases). V lost 7 bases and J lost 0, with 6 bases in between. CDR1 is LNHNV and CDR2 is YYDKDF in the germline V gene (reference sequence). The length of the CDR3 is 13 residues. CDR3 nucleotides: TGTGCCACCAAGGACACGAACACCGGGGAGCTGTTTTTT. Its protein product is CATKDTNTGELFF. Full variable domain (rest looked up from reference TRBV15 and TRBJ2-2): DAMVIQNPRYQVTQFGKPVTLSCSQTLNHNVMYWYQQKSSQAPKLLFHYYDKDFNNEADTPDNFQSRRPNTSFCFLDIRSPGLGDTAMYLCATKDTNTGELFFGEGSRLTVL.

The chain combines TRBV5-8 with TRBJ2-1, with 7 positions matching TRBD1. The junction had 4 bases not matched to a gene; V was cut back by 4 bases and J by 9 bases. The CDR3 sequence is 12 residues long. Germline CDR1 SGHTS, CDR2 YDEGEE. CDR3 loop: CASSHRGGEQFF. CDR3 nucleotide sequence: TGTGCCAGCAGCCACAGGGGTGGTGAGCAGTTCTTC. Full variable domain (rest looked up from reference TRBV5-8 and TRBJ2-1): EAGVTQSPTHLIKTRGQQATLRCSPISGHTSVYWYQQALGLGLQFLLWYDEGEERNRGNFPPRFSGRQFPNYSSELNVNALELEDSALYLCASSHRGGEQFFGPGTRLTVL.

CDR3 region: CASSYSTGIQETQYF. CDR3 sequence (DNA): TGTGCCAGCAGTTACTCAACAGGGATCCAAGAGACCCAGTACTTC. The chain is built from TRBV6-5 and TRBJ2-5; tentatively, D is TRBD1 (6 bases). Trimming took 0 bases from V and 1 from J, leaving 9 bases between them. CDR3 length: 15 residues. Germline CDR1 is MNHEY and CDR2 is SVGAGI.

Note on this clone: Other DNA sequences of this sample code for an identical CDR3. The J gene is TRBJ2-5, the V gene TRBV7-9; 8 bases match TRBD2. CDR3 size: 14 residues. The germline V gene encodes CDR1 SEHNR and CDR2 FQNEAQ (reference sequence). The V and J ends lost 5 bases and 4 bases, in that order; junction bases with no gene match: 6. The CDR3 sequence is CASSARLAPETQYF. The CDR3 bases are TGTGCCAGCAGCGCCCGACTAGCGCCAGAGACCCAGTACTTC.

The chain couples TRBV14 to TRBJ2-1, with 11 bases fitting TRBD1. The CDR3 is 17 amino acids. The V gene end was trimmed by 0 bases and the J gene end by 8 bases; junction bases not matched to a gene: 9. Germline V gene sequence: CDR1 SGHDN, CDR2 FVKESK. The CDR3 protein is CASSQDVRTGGIDEQFF. The DNA for the CDR3 is TGTGCCAGCAGCCAAGATGTGAGGACAGGGGGCATCGATGAGCAGTTCTTC.

The chain employs TRBV2 and TRBJ2-5, with D possibly being TRBD2 (5 bases). Germline-derived CDR1 and CDR2 are SNHLY and FYNNEI. This CDR3 has 15 residues. Trimming shortened V by 6 bases and J by 2 bases, and 16 bases separated the two germline ends. In nucleotides, the CDR3 is TGTGCCAGCAGCGACCCTGTGGAGGAACAAGAGACCCAGTACTTC. This sequence encodes CASSDPVEEQETQYF. Together with reference TRBV2 and TRBJ2-5, the CDR3 gives the full variable domain: EPEVTQTPSHQVTQMGQEVILRCVPISNHLYFYWYRQILGQKVEFLVSFYNNEISEKSEIFDDQFSVERPDGSNFTLKIRSTKLEDSAMYFCASSDPVEEQETQYFGPGTRLLVL.

This chain links TRBV5-6 with TRBJ2-7; D uncertain. Per the germline V gene, CDR1 is SGHDT and CDR2 is YYEEEE. The V gene lost 3 bases and the J gene lost 0 bases, with 7 bases spanning the gap. This CDR3 is built from 13 residues. DNA of the CDR3: TGTGCCAGCAGCTGGGCGATCTCCTACGAGCAGTACTTC. Protein sequence: CASSWAISYEQYF.

CDR3 sequence reads: CASSLSGSYEQYF. Written as DNA, the CDR3 is TGTGCCAGCAGCCTGTCAGGGAGCTACGAGCAGTACTTC. This chain joins TRBV27 and TRBJ2-7; D tentatively fits TRBD1 or TRBD2 (5 bases each). Trimming cost V 6 bases and J 3 bases, with 12 bases left between them. Germline V gives CDR1 MNHEY, CDR2 SMNVEV (reference sequence). The length of the CDR3 is 13 residues.

The rearrangement links TRBV11-2 to TRBJ1-5; 11 bases are shared with TRBD1. The CDR3 totals 15 residues. V was pared by 6 bases and J by 5 bases, with 6 bases of the junction left unmatched. The V gene's germline CDR1 is SGHAT and CDR2 FQNNGV. The CDR3 nucleotides are TGTGCCAGCAGTCCGGGACAGGGGGTCTATCAGCCCCAGCATTTT. This translates into CASSPGQGVYQPQHF.

V usage is TRBV6-1 and J usage is TRBJ1-2; D is uncertain. Germline values: CDR1 MNHNS, CDR2 SASEGT. This CDR3 contains 11 residues. The V gene lost 6 bases and the J gene lost 7 bases, with 9 bases spanning the gap. For the CDR3, the DNA is TGTGCCAGCAGCGGGCCGAGTGGCTACACCTTC. Residues: CASSGPSGYTF.

The chain uses TRBV7-9 and TRBJ2-7, with D perhaps TRBD1 (6 bases). Germline loops: CDR1 SEHNR, CDR2 FQNEAQ (reference sequence). Trimming shortened V by 9 bases and J by 2 bases, and 14 bases separated the two germline ends. This CDR3 spans 13 amino acids. The CDR3 DNA reads as TGTGCCAGTCGTGGGGGCAAGACCTACGAGCAGTACTTC. Translating gives CASRGGKTYEQYF.

The genes are TRBV15 and TRBJ1-4; D unclear. The ends were cut back, 0 bases at V and 8 bases at J, with 7 bases in the middle. The V gene's germline CDR1 is LNHNV and CDR2 YYDKDF (reference sequence). This CDR3 comprises 13 residues. The CDR3 loop is CATSRDGSEKLFF. The CDR3 coding sequence is TGTGCCACCAGCAGAGATGGTTCAGAAAAACTGTTTTTT. Using reference TRBV15 and TRBJ1-4 for the parts outside the CDR3, the full variable domain is DAMVIQNPRYQVTQFGKPVTLSCSQTLNHNVMYWYQQKSSQAPKLLFHYYDKDFNNEADTPDNFQSRRPNTSFCFLDIRSPGLGDTAMYLCATSRDGSEKLFFGSGTQLSVL.

The CDR3 loop is CASSFFTYEQYF. CDR3 bases: TGTGCCAGCAGCTTCTTTACCTACGAGCAGTACTTC. This chain connects TRBV7-2 to TRBJ2-7; the D is unclear. In germline, CDR1 is SGHTA, CDR2 FQGNSA. V lost 3 bases, J lost 2 bases, and 5 bases lay in between. This CDR3 contains 12 residues.

The chain is built from TRBV29-1 and TRBJ1-2; 7 bases line up with TRBD1. CDR1 is SQVTM and CDR2 is ANQGSEA in the germline V gene. The CDR3 runs 15 residues. J lost 0 bases, V lost 5 bases, and 9 bases had no gene match. The CDR3 DNA is TGCAGCGTTCTAACAAGACAGGGCACTAACTATGGCTACACCTTC. This codes for CSVLTRQGTNYGYTF.

The CDR3 sequence: CASSFGQGPIYEQYF. The DNA of the CDR3 is TGTGCCAGCAGCTTTGGGCAGGGGCCCATCTACGAGCAGTACTTC. The rearrangement links TRBV11-3 to TRBJ2-7; possibly TRBD1 for D (6 bases). The CDR3 runs 15 residues. CDR1 is SGHNT, CDR2 YENEEA, per germline. Trimming took off 3 bases at V and 3 bases at J, with 15 bases between the two ends.

This chain uses TRBV5-8 with TRBJ1-2; D is perhaps TRBD1 (5 bases). The CDR3 has 14 residues. CDR1 is SGHTS and CDR2 is YDEGEE in the germline V gene. Trimming removed 1 base from V and 5 bases from J, with 12 bases in between. CDR3 in amino acids: CASSLRQRKYGYTF. The CDR3 DNA reads TGTGCCAGCAGCTTGAGACAGCGGAAATATGGCTACACCTTC.

This clone was seen a single time. The genes are TRBV13 and TRBJ2-3; perhaps TRBD2 as D (6 bases). Germline-derived CDR1 and CDR2 are PRHDT and FYEKMQ (reference sequence). The CDR3 runs 14 residues. Trimming cost V 5 bases and J 3 bases, with 12 bases left between them. CDR3 sequence reads: CASSHFRGTDTQYF. DNA of the CDR3: TGTGCCAGCAGCCACTTCCGGGGGACAGATACGCAGTATTTT. Full variable domain (outside the CDR3, taken from reference TRBV13 and TRBJ2-3): AAGVIQSPRHLIKEKRETATLKCYPIPRHDTVYWYQQGPGQDPQFLISFYEKMQSDKGSIPDRFSAQQFSDYHSELNMSSLELGDSALYFCASSHFRGTDTQYFGPGTRLTVL.

The rearrangement links TRBV19 to TRBJ1-2; D ambiguous. Trimming pared 1 base from V and 1 base from J, leaving 10 bases between. Germline lookup yields CDR1 LNHDA and CDR2 SQIVND (reference sequence). The CDR3 totals 15 residues. This CDR3 is CASSIGQPNNYGYTF. The CDR3 DNA is TGTGCCAGTAGTATAGGTCAGCCTAATAACTATGGCTACACCTTC.

This chain uses TRBV27 with TRBJ1-1; D remains unclear. The length of the CDR3 is 12 residues. Trimming took 3 bases from V and 1 from J, leaving 3 bases between them. The germline V gene encodes CDR1 MNHEY and CDR2 SMNVEV (reference sequence). The CDR3 nucleotides are TGTGCCAGCAGTTTTCCGAACACTGAAGCTTTCTTT. Protein: CASSFPNTEAFF.

The gene calls are TRBV10-2 and TRBJ2-7, with D unclear. Germline loops: CDR1 WSHSY, CDR2 SAAADI. The CDR3 is made up of 14 amino acids. The V and J ends lost 3 bases and 0 bases respectively, with 9 bases between them. The CDR3 loop is CASSEGYGSYEQYF. The CDR3 DNA reads as TGCGCCAGCAGTGAAGGTTACGGCTCCTACGAGCAGTACTTC.

The J gene is TRBJ2-7, the V gene TRBV19, with TRBD1 identical over 8 bases. Germline trimming cut 5 bases from V and 2 bases from J; bases unmatched to any gene: 5. This CDR3 is 14 amino acids long. From germline, CDR1 is LNHDA and CDR2 SQIVND (reference sequence). In nucleotides, the CDR3 is TGTGCCAGTAGTCCCGGGACAGGTGCCTACGAGCAGTACTTC. Translation: CASSPGTGAYEQYF.

The rearrangement uses TRBV7-9 and TRBJ2-7, with D perhaps being TRBD1 or TRBD2 (5 bases each). Trimming cost V 5 bases and J 3 bases, with 14 bases left between them. From germline, CDR1 is SEHNR and CDR2 FQNEAQ (reference sequence). CDR3 length equals 14 residues. The CDR3 region is CASSPGTGNYEQYF. The CDR3 region has the DNA TGTGCCAGCAGCCCCGGGACGGGAAACTACGAGCAGTACTTC.

This clone was seen just once. The V call is TRBV28, the J call TRBJ1-1; TRBD1 matches 11 bases. CDR1 is MDHEN, CDR2 SYDVKM, per germline. The V segment lost 5 bases and the J segment 4 bases; nucleotides outside the gene matches: 6. CDR3 length equals 15 residues. CDR3 DNA sequence: TGTGCCAGCAGTGATCTGGGACAGGGGGGCACTGAAGCTTTCTTT. This codes for CASSDLGQGGTEAFF. Looking up the rest from reference TRBV28 and TRBJ1-1 gives the full variable domain: DVKVTQSSRYLVKRTGEKVFLECVQDMDHENMFWYRQDPGLGLRLIYFSYDVKMKEKGDIPEGYSVSREKKERFSLILESASTNQTSMYLCASSDLGQGGTEAFFGQGTRLTVV.

The chain carries TRBV5-4 and TRBJ2-7; TRBD2 aligns across 7 bases. The J segment lost 7 bases and the V segment lost 2 bases, leaving 3 bases of the junction unmatched. The germline CDR1 and CDR2 sequences are SGHNT and YYREEE (reference sequence). The CDR3 spans 12 residues. This CDR3 is CASSFLAEEQYF. The DNA of the CDR3 is TGTGCCAGCAGCTTTCTAGCGGAGGAGCAGTACTTC. The whole variable domain, filled in from reference TRBV5-4 and TRBJ2-7, reads ETGVTQSPTHLIKTRGQQVTLRCSSQSGHNTVSWYQQALGQGPQFIFQYYREEENGRGNFPPRFSGLQFPNYSSELNVNALELDDSALYLCASSFLAEEQYFGPGTRLTVT.